The 11 T cell receptor beta chains reported below all come from one sample, sequenced in a study of blood T cell repertoires in COVID-19. Profiled with immunoSEQ multiplex PCR; TCRdb holds only in-frame clones, not every one. Of roughly 160,000 clones in the sample, over 70% were seen once. The sample was PBMCs or T cells enriched from blood (not recorded which). The receptors originated from a woman aged 40 to 49 with acute COVID-19.

The V call is TRBV6-4, the J call TRBJ2-3, with D possibly being TRBD2 (6 bases). The CDR3 loop spans 15 amino acids. V was clipped by 0 bases and J by 4 bases, with 11 bases between them. Germline values: CDR1 MRHNA, CDR2 SNTAGT. CDR3 amino acids: CASSDSVGEADTQYF. The CDR3 coding sequence is TGTGCCAGCAGTGACTCGGTGGGGGAGGCAGATACGCAGTATTTT.

This clone was counted once. The CDR3 loop is CASRVWGESTGELFF. The CDR3 DNA follows: TGTGCCAGCAGGGTTTGGGGCGAAAGTACCGGGGAGCTGTTTTTT. V is TRBV7-9 and J is TRBJ2-2, with D perhaps matching TRBD1 (5 bases). Germline V CDR1 and CDR2: SEHNR, FQNEAQ (reference sequence). The CDR3 consists of 15 residues. The V and J ends lost 6 bases and 5 bases respectively, with 16 bases between them.

This rearrangement joins TRBV6-5 to TRBJ1-2; D is perhaps TRBD1 (6 bases). The CDR3 covers 15 residues. Trimming took off 6 bases at V and 2 bases at J, with 16 bases between the two ends. Germline V CDR1 and CDR2: MNHEY, SVGAGI. The CDR3 DNA is TGTGCCAGCAGAGACTCCGACAGGACGAACTATGGCTACACCTTC. Residues: CASRDSDRTNYGYTF.

This chain uses TRBV13 with TRBJ1-1; D might be TRBD1 (5 bases). V lost 7 bases to trimming and J lost 5 bases, with 8 bases between them. CDR1 and CDR2 from the germline V gene are PRHDT and FYEKMQ (reference sequence). The length of the CDR3 is 11 residues. The chain's CDR3 is CASKSGTEAFF. Written as DNA, the CDR3 is TGTGCCAGCAAATCAGGGACTGAAGCTTTCTTT. Variable domain in full (rest from reference TRBV13 and TRBJ1-1): AAGVIQSPRHLIKEKRETATLKCYPIPRHDTVYWYQQGPGQDPQFLISFYEKMQSDKGSIPDRFSAQQFSDYHSELNMSSLELGDSALYFCASKSGTEAFFGQGTRLTVV.

The V and J genes are TRBV10-2 and TRBJ1-5; 7 bases are shared with TRBD1. Germline V CDR1 and CDR2: WSHSY, SAAADI. Germline trimming cut 2 bases from V and 6 bases from J; bases unmatched to any gene: 19. This CDR3 has 19 residues. The CDR3 DNA reads as TGCGCCAGCAGTGAGAGACTTGGGAATTCTAGGGGGCAGGGTCAGCCCCAGCATTTT. Protein sequence: CASSERLGNSRGQGQPQHF.

The chain is built from TRBV7-9 and TRBJ2-7; possibly TRBD2 for D (6 bases). V gave up 4 bases and J gave up 5 bases, with 12 bases separating them. Per germline, CDR1 SEHNR and CDR2 FQNEAQ (reference sequence). The CDR3 contains 13 residues. The CDR3 region is CASSSGASDEQYV. CDR3 nucleotides: TGTGCCAGCAGCTCCGGGGCTAGCGACGAGCAGTACGTC.

This rearrangement joins TRBV3-1 (or the pseudogene TRBV3-2) to TRBJ2-1, with a possible D match to TRBD2 (6 bases). Trimming took 4 bases from V and 4 from J, leaving 14 bases between them. This CDR3 spans 15 amino acids. The germline CDR1 and CDR2 sequences are LGHDT and YNNKEL (reference sequence). The CDR3 DNA sequence: TGTGCCAGCAGCCTCGGGACTCCACATTACAATGAGCAGTTCTTC. Translated, it gives CASSLGTPHYNEQFF.

The chain combines TRBV18 with TRBJ1-2; TRBD1 might be the D (5 bases). CDR3 length: 14 residues. Germline CDR1 and CDR2: KGHSH and LQKENI. With 4 bases removed from V and 4 bases from J, the gap between germline ends came to 13 bases. The DNA for the CDR3 is TGTGCCAGCTCACGGGTCGAGACAGCCTATGGCTACACCTTC. This sequence encodes CASSRVETAYGYTF.

This clone was detected only once. The chain links TRBV19 to TRBJ1-2; D might be TRBD1 (5 bases). The CDR3 runs to 13 residues. V lost 10 bases and J 5 bases, leaving 17 bases between the germline ends. CDR1 LNHDA and CDR2 SQIVND come from the germline V gene (reference sequence). CDR3 sequence (DNA): TGTGCCACTTCGGGGCAGGGAGGGTATGGCTACACCTTC. This gives the protein CATSGQGGYGYTF.

The V call is TRBV18, the J call TRBJ1-5; TRBD1 is a possible D gene (6 bases). CDR3 length equals 17 residues. The germline V gene encodes CDR1 KGHSH and CDR2 LQKENI. Trimming removed 0 bases at V and 0 bases at J, with 12 bases between. CDR3 sequence (DNA): TGTGCCAGCTCACCACCGGCAGGGGTGGGTAGCAATCAGCCCCAGCATTTT. As protein: CASSPPAGVGSNQPQHF.

The J gene is TRBJ2-1, the V gene TRBV5-1; perhaps TRBD2 as D (6 bases). Per germline, CDR1 SGHRS and CDR2 YFSETQ. Trimming removed 2 bases at V and 4 bases at J, with 13 bases between. This CDR3 is built from 15 residues. CDR3 DNA: TGCGCCAGCAGCTTTGGAGGGAGCTCGTACAATGAGCAGTTCTTC. This sequence encodes CASSFGGSSYNEQFF. Drawing the rest from reference TRBV5-1 and TRBJ2-1, the complete variable domain is KAGVTQTPRYLIKTRGQQVTLSCSPISGHRSVSWYQQTPGQGLQFLFEYFSETQRNKGNFPGRFSGRQFSNSRSEMNVSTLELGDSALYLCASSFGGSSYNEQFFGPGTRLTVL.